Described below is a single T cell receptor (beta chain) sequence and its context. Its antigen is currently unknown. The treatment was: oral pan-JAK inhibitor, 5-10 mg twice daily. Collection of lesional scalp punch biopsies and peripheral blood was performed in alopecia areata patients. Germline values: CDR1 ENHRY, CDR2 SYGVKD. The V end was cut by 6 bases, the J end by 0 bases, with 18 bases between. This CDR3 contains 17 residues. Isolated RNA was reverse transcribed into cDNA used as the sequencing template. The data were produced by immunoSEQ multiplex PCR, yet TCRdb's version contains in-frame clones alone and is incomplete. The sample has approximately 210,000 clones, approximately 61% seen once. The data stem from a study of CD8+ T cells in alopecia areata. Study conclusions and caveats: Alphabeta T cells residing in normal skin are also sequenced in scalp samples.

The material was CD4+ T cells sorted from blood, obtained at week 24, from a patient treated with tofacitinib. V is TRBV10-3 and J is TRBJ1-5; D uncertain. The receptor comes from a human donor with alopecia areata. The CDR3 reads CAISKELTSYSNQPQHF. For the CDR3, the DNA is TGTGCCATCAGCAAGGAACTCACTTCGTATAGCAATCAGCCCCAGCATTTT.